Following are 26 T cell receptor beta chains from one sample sequenced in a study of vaccination and CD4 T cells after COVID-19. No cognate antigen is known for these TCRs. The Oncomine TCR Beta short-read assay generated sequence data from the DNA of cultured CD4+ T cells. TCRdb redid the calling of the PCR reads with MiXCR, one entry per CDR3 protein. The sample contains about 7,100 distinct CDR3 sequences, about half of which appear only once. The sample's treatment: roughly ten-day PBMC culture with coronavirus spike peptide pools or control peptides (ViraFEST assay). According to the study, CD4+ T cells from the unexposed donor were gathered ahead of the COVID-19 pandemic (2011-2018). Sequencing input: CD4+ T cells from blood, cultured in vitro. The receptor source for this set is a human donor in good health.

V usage is TRBV5-1 and J usage is TRBJ2-2; the D gene is possibly TRBD2 (6 bases). The CDR3 totals 14 residues. V was cut by 8 bases and J by 3 bases, with 14 bases left in between. Germline V gene data show CDR1 as SGHRS and CDR2 as YFSETQ. DNA of the CDR3: TGCGCCAGTAGCCAGAGGAGGGACACCGGGGAGCTGTTTTTT. This codes for CASSQRRDTGELFF.

The CDR3 protein is CASRSLNQPQHF. The CDR3 DNA sequence: TGTGCCAGCAGAAGCCTCAATCAGCCCCAGCATTTT. The chain uses TRBV6-1 and TRBJ1-5; D is undetermined. The CDR3 covers 12 residues. V was clipped by 6 bases and J by 3 bases, with 6 bases between them. Germline V gives CDR1 MNHNS, CDR2 SASEGT.

The chain is built from TRBV29-1 and TRBJ1-6; D is unresolved. V lost 5 bases and J lost 5, with 10 bases in between. From germline, CDR1 is SQVTM and CDR2 ANQGSEA. The CDR3 has 13 amino acids. The CDR3 sequence is CSVSAGDNSPLHF. The CDR3 region has the DNA TGCAGCGTTAGTGCAGGCGATAATTCACCCCTCCACTTT.

Written as DNA, the CDR3 is TGCGCCAGCAGTACACAGGGGGACACTGAAGCTTTCTTT. This translates into CASSTQGDTEAFF. This sequence joins TRBV5-1 and TRBJ1-1; 8 nucleotides match TRBD1. The CDR3 runs 13 residues. The germline gives CDR1 SGHRS, CDR2 YFSETQ. Losses at the gene ends were 5 bases for V and 3 bases for J; bases not matched to a gene: 3.

This clonotype was recorded a few times. This rearrangement joins TRBV6-1 to TRBJ1-1; D is uncertain. V shed 6 bases and J shed 7 bases, with 9 bases lying between them. The length of the CDR3 is 11 residues. The germline V gene has CDR1 MNHNS and CDR2 SASEGT. The CDR3 region is CASRADVEAFF. As DNA, the CDR3 is TGTGCCAGCAGGGCTGATGTTGAAGCTTTCTTT.

This chain links TRBV5-4 with TRBJ1-1; D gene uncertain. This CDR3 has 12 residues. CDR1 is SGHNT and CDR2 is YYREEE in the germline V gene (reference sequence). V was clipped by 4 bases and J by 1 base, with 5 bases between them. This CDR3 reads CASSQTNTEAFF. CDR3 in DNA: TGTGCCAGCAGCCAGACGAACACTGAAGCTTTCTTT. Full variable domain (rest looked up from reference TRBV5-4 and TRBJ1-1): ETGVTQSPTHLIKTRGQQVTLRCSSQSGHNTVSWYQQALGQGPQFIFQYYREEENGRGNFPPRFSGLQFPNYSSELNVNALELDDSALYLCASSQTNTEAFFGQGTRLTVV.

The V call is TRBV5-6, the J call TRBJ2-3; 9 nucleotides line up with TRBD2. This CDR3 region has 15 residues. Germline V gene data show CDR1 as SGHDT and CDR2 as YYEEEE. The ends lost 0 bases at V and 7 bases at J; junction bases unmatched: 6. The CDR3 spells CASSLEAGGLYTQYF. The CDR3 coding sequence is TGTGCCAGCAGCTTGGAAGCGGGGGGCCTATATACGCAGTATTTT.

The count of this clonotype is one. V is TRBV19 and J is TRBJ1-1; D call uncertain. Germline V gives CDR1 LNHDA, CDR2 SQIVND (reference sequence). Trimming shortened V by 6 bases and J by 0 bases, and 14 bases separated the two germline ends. The CDR3 contains 15 residues. The CDR3: CASSLLVGLNTEAFF. The CDR3 nucleotides are TGTGCCAGTAGCCTACTGGTGGGGTTGAACACTGAAGCTTTCTTT.

This clonotype turned up a few times. The CDR3 DNA sequence: TGTGCCAGCAGCTTTGGACAGGCCTACAACTATGGCTACACCTTC. Translation gives CASSFGQAYNYGYTF. The J gene is TRBJ1-2, the V gene TRBV5-6; 7 bases are shared with TRBD1. The CDR3 loop spans 15 amino acids. J gave up 2 bases and V 2 bases, and 6 bases lay outside the gene matches. Germline V lookup: CDR1 SGHDT, CDR2 YYEEEE. Variable domain in full (rest from reference TRBV5-6 and TRBJ1-2): DAGVTQSPTHLIKTRGQQVTLRCSPKSGHDTVSWYQQALGQGPQFIFQYYEEEERQRGNFPDRFSGHQFPNYSSELNVNALLLGDSALYLCASSFGQAYNYGYTFGSGTRLTVV.

In its sample, this clonotype was seen a few times. The chain recombines TRBV24-1 with TRBJ2-3; 7 bases are shared with TRBD2. The CDR3 loop spans 12 amino acids. Germline CDR1 is KGHDR and CDR2 is SFDVKD. The trim removed 9 bases at V and 3 bases at J, leaving 2 bases unmatched. The CDR3 spells CATAGETDTQYF. The CDR3 DNA reads as TGTGCCACCGCGGGGGAGACAGATACGCAGTATTTT.

This rearrangement joins TRBV2 to TRBJ1-5; the D gene is possibly TRBD1 (5 bases). The CDR3 is 13 amino acids. Germline-derived CDR1 and CDR2 are SNHLY and FYNNEI. V lost 10 bases to trimming and J lost 5 bases, with 15 bases between them. The DNA for the CDR3 is TGTGCCACCATGTCAGGGCAGGATCAGCCCCAGCATTTT. It translates to CATMSGQDQPQHF.

The rearrangement joins TRBV6-4 to TRBJ2-1, with 7 nucleotides matching TRBD2. CDR1 MRHNA and CDR2 SNTAGT come from the germline V gene. The V gene end was trimmed by 6 bases and the J gene end by 6 bases; junction bases not matched to a gene: 8. The CDR3 extends over 14 amino acids. Here the CDR3 DNA reads TGTGCCAGCAGCCCAGGACTAGAAGGCAATGAGCAGTTCTTC. This translates into CASSPGLEGNEQFF.

The chain couples TRBV6-2 or TRBV6-3 to TRBJ2-1; possibly TRBD1 for D (5 bases). The CDR3 sequence is 14 residues long. The germline gives CDR1 MNHEY, CDR2 SVGEGT. V lost 2 bases to trimming and J lost 14 bases, with 19 bases between them. Here the CDR3 reads CASSYPERQTLEFF. CDR3 nucleotide sequence: TGTGCCAGCAGTTACCCTGAACGACAGACGCTAGAGTTCTTC.

V and J are TRBV9 and TRBJ1-6, with TRBD1 identical over 9 bases. This CDR3 has 14 residues. V shed 4 bases and J 8 bases; nucleotides not matched to a gene: 4. Per the germline V gene, CDR1 is SGDLS and CDR2 is YYNGEE. The CDR3 protein is CASSPGQGYSPLHF. CDR3 nucleotide sequence: TGTGCCAGCAGCCCCGGACAGGGGTATTCACCCCTCCACTTT.

This clonotype was recorded a few times. The chain joins TRBV2 to TRBJ1-2; 7 bases line up with TRBD1. The junction had 8 bases not matched to a gene; V was cut back by 6 bases and J by 4 bases. Germline CDR1 SNHLY, CDR2 FYNNEI. The CDR3 loop spans 14 amino acids. CDR3 bases: TGTGCCAGCAGCCAGACAGGGACATTCTATGGCTACACCTTC. Translated: CASSQTGTFYGYTF. The entire variable domain, with the rest obtained from reference TRBV2 and TRBJ1-2, is as follows: EPEVTQTPSHQVTQMGQEVILRCVPISNHLYFYWYRQILGQKVEFLVSFYNNEISEKSEIFDDQFSVERPDGSNFTLKIRSTKLEDSAMYFCASSQTGTFYGYTFGSGTRLTVV.

This chain uses TRBV6-4 with TRBJ2-2; no clear D gene. Trimming removed 3 bases from V and 4 bases from J, with 6 bases in between. Germline CDR1 MRHNA, CDR2 SNTAGT. The CDR3 is 13 amino acids. The CDR3 DNA sequence: TGTGCCAGCAGTGAAGGGTCCACCGGGGAGCTGTTTTTT. This sequence encodes CASSEGSTGELFF.

This clonotype was seen a few times. V gene TRBV5-1 combines with J gene TRBJ1-5; D gene uncertain. CDR3 length: 13 residues. Germline V gives CDR1 SGHRS, CDR2 YFSETQ. The germline V and J ends were trimmed by 0 bases and 4 bases, with 5 bases remaining between them. CDR3 nucleotide sequence: TGCGCCAGCAGCTTGGATAGAAATCAGCCCCAGCATTTT. Amino acid sequence: CASSLDRNQPQHF.

The V and J genes are TRBV7-9 and TRBJ1-1, with unresolved D. V dropped 1 base and J dropped 8 bases, with 8 bases sitting between them. The CDR3 consists of 12 residues. Germline V gene sequence: CDR1 SEHNR, CDR2 FQNEAQ (reference sequence). The CDR3 sequence: CASSLGRKEAFF. CDR3 DNA: TGTGCCAGCAGCTTAGGACGCAAAGAAGCTTTCTTT.

The chain carries TRBV10-1 and TRBJ1-1, with 10 bases identical to TRBD1. V shed 6 bases, J shed 4 bases, and the junction held 5 bases outside the gene matches. Germline assignment: CDR1 WNHNN and CDR2 SYGVQD (reference sequence). CDR3 length equals 14 residues. The CDR3, as DNA: TGCGCCAGCAGCCTGGACAGGGGGATCACTGAAGCTTTCTTT. Translated, it gives CASSLDRGITEAFF.

The rearrangement joins TRBV12-3 or TRBV12-4 to TRBJ1-2; D is unclear. The germline V and J ends were trimmed by 5 bases and 5 bases, with 15 bases remaining between them. The CDR3 is 14 residues long. CDR3 bases: TGTGCCAGCAGTAATCAACCGGCAGCTTATGGCTACACCTTC. Encoded protein: CASSNQPAAYGYTF.

The rearrangement joins TRBV2 to TRBJ2-1, with D hard to call. V was shortened by 2 bases and J by 1 base, with 6 bases between the two germline ends. The CDR3 covers 14 residues. CDR1 and CDR2 from the germline V gene are SNHLY and FYNNEI. The CDR3 here is CASSERVSYNEQFF. CDR3 nucleotides: TGTGCCAGCAGTGAAAGGGTTTCCTACAATGAGCAGTTCTTC.

J is TRBJ1-2 and V is TRBV19; 7 nucleotides line up with TRBD1. The J segment lost 4 bases and the V segment lost 7 bases, leaving 9 bases of the junction unmatched. Looked up from germline, CDR1 is LNHDA and CDR2 is SQIVND (reference sequence). There are 14 residues in the CDR3. CDR3 sequence reads: CASTADRVGYGYTF. DNA of the CDR3: TGTGCCAGTACCGCCGACAGGGTCGGCTATGGCTACACCTTC.

The J gene is TRBJ1-1, the V gene TRBV6-5; D is perhaps TRBD1 (5 bases). V was shortened by 2 bases and J by 1 base, with 8 bases between the two germline ends. This CDR3 comprises 14 residues. Germline-derived CDR1 and CDR2 are MNHEY and SVGAGI. CDR3 residues: CASSYNGQNTEAFF. The CDR3 DNA follows: TGTGCCAGCAGTTACAATGGACAGAACACTGAAGCTTTCTTT.

The chain combines TRBV20-1 with TRBJ2-6, with 10 bases fitting TRBD2. This CDR3 is built from 18 residues. Unmatched junction bases numbered 12, after V lost 7 bases and J lost 0 bases. Germline CDR1 reads DFQATT; CDR2 reads SNEGSKA (reference sequence). CDR3 DNA sequence: TGCAGTGTCGGGCTAGCGGGGGCCCCCGGCTCTGGGGCCAACGTCCTGACTTTC. Amino acid sequence: CSVGLAGAPGSGANVLTF.

V and J are TRBV7-8 and TRBJ1-1, with 9 nucleotides matching TRBD1. Germline values: CDR1 SGHVS, CDR2 FQNEAQ. After removal of 5 bases from V and 1 base from J, the junction contained 8 bases not matched to a gene. The CDR3 spans 16 residues. CDR3 nucleotides: TGTGCCAGCAGCCCTCGGGACAGGGCTACGAACACTGAAGCTTTCTTT. The encoded protein is CASSPRDRATNTEAFF. Complete variable domain (other parts from reference TRBV7-8 and TRBJ1-1): GAGVSQSPRYKVAKRGQDVALRCDPISGHVSLFWYQQALGQGPEFLTYFQNEAQLDKSGLPSDRFFAERPEGSVSTLKIQRTQQEDSAVYLCASSPRDRATNTEAFFGQGTRLTVV.

This sequence joins TRBV6-1 and TRBJ2-1, with D uncertain. CDR3 length: 11 residues. Germline CDR1 reads MNHNS; CDR2 reads SASEGT. V lost 6 bases and J 7 bases, leaving 7 bases between the germline ends. This CDR3 reads CASRQINEQFF. CDR3 DNA sequence: TGTGCCAGCAGACAGATAAATGAGCAGTTCTTC.